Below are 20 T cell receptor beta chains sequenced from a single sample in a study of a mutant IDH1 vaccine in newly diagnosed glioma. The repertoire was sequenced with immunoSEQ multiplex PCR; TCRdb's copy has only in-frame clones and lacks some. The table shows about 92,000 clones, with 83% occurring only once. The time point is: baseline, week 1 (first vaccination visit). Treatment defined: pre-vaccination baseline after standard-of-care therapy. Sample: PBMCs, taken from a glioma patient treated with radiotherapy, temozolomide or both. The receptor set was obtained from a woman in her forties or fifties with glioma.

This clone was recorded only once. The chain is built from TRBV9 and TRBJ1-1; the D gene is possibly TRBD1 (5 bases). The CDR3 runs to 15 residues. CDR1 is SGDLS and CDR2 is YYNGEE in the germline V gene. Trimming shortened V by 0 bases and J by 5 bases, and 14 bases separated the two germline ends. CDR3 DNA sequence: TGTGCCAGCAGCGTAGACCCCAGGGCCGGGACTGAAGCTTTCTTT. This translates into CASSVDPRAGTEAFF.

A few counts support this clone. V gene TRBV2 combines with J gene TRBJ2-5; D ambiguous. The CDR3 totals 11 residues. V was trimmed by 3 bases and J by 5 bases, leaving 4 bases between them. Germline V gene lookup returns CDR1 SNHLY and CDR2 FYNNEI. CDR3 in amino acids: CASSEGETQYF. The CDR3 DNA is TGTGCCAGCAGTGAGGGGGAGACCCAGTACTTC.

CDR3 DNA sequence: TGTGCCAGCAGTGAAGATTGGGGGAGAGAGACCCAGTACTTC. Translating gives CASSEDWGRETQYF. The rearrangement joins TRBV6-1 to TRBJ2-5, with D perhaps assigned TRBD1 or TRBD2 (5 bases each). The germline V gene encodes CDR1 MNHNS and CDR2 SASEGT. CDR3 length: 14 amino acids. V lost 1 base, J lost 4 bases, and 10 bases lay in between.

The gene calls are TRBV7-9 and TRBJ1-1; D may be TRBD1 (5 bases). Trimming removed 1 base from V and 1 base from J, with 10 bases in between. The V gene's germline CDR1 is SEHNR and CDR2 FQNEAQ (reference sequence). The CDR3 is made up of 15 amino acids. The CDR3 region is CASSLEVGGNTEAFF. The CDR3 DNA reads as TGTGCCAGCAGCTTAGAGGTGGGGGGGAACACTGAAGCTTTCTTT. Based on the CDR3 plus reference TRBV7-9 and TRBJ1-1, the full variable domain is DTGVSQNPRHKITKRGQNVTFRCDPISEHNRLYWYRQTLGQGPEFLTYFQNEAQLEKSRLLSDRFSAERPKGSFSTLEIQRTEQGDSAMYLCASSLEVGGNTEAFFGQGTRLTVV.

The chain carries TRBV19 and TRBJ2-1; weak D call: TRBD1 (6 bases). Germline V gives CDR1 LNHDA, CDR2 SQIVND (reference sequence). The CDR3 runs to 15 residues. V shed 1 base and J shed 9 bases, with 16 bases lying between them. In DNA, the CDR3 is TGTGCCAGTAGTATAGGGGGGCCGGGTAACGGTGAGCAGTTCTTC. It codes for CASSIGGPGNGEQFF.

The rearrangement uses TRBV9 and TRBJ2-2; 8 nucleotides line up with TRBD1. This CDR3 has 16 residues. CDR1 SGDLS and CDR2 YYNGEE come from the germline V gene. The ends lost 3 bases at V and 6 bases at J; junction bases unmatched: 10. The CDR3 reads CASSEGQGIGAGELFF. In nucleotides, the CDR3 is TGTGCCAGCAGCGAAGGACAGGGAATAGGAGCCGGGGAGCTGTTTTTT.

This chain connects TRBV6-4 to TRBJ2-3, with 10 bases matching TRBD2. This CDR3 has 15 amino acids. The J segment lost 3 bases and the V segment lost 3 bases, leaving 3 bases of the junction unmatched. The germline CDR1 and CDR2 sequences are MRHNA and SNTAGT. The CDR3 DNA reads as TGTGCCAGCAGTGAAGCAGCGGGGGGGACAGATACGCAGTATTTT. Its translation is CASSEAAGGTDTQYF.

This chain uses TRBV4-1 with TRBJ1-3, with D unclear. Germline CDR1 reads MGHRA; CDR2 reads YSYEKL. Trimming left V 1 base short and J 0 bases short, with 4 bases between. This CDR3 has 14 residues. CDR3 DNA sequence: TGCGCCAGCAGCCAAGCAAACTCTGGAAACACCATATATTTT. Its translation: CASSQANSGNTIYF.

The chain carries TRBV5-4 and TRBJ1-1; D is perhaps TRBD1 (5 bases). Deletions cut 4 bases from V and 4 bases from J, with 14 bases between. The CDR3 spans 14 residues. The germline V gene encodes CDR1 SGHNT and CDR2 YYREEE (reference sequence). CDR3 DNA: TGTGCCAGCAGCCTCGAACTGAGGGGCACTGAAGCTTTCTTT. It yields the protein CASSLELRGTEAFF. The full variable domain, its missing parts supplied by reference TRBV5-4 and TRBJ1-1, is ETGVTQSPTHLIKTRGQQVTLRCSSQSGHNTVSWYQQALGQGPQFIFQYYREEENGRGNFPPRFSGLQFPNYSSELNVNALELDDSALYLCASSLELRGTEAFFGQGTRLTVV.

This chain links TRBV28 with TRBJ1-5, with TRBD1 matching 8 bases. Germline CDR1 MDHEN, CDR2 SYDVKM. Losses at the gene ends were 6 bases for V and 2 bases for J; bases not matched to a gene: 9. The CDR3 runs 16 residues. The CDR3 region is CASSPRGQGGNQPQHF. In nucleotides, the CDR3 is TGTGCCAGCAGCCCCAGGGGGCAAGGCGGCAATCAGCCCCAGCATTTT. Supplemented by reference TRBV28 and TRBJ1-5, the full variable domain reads DVKVTQSSRYLVKRTGEKVFLECVQDMDHENMFWYRQDPGLGLRLIYFSYDVKMKEKGDIPEGYSVSREKKERFSLILESASTNQTSMYLCASSPRGQGGNQPQHFGDGTRLSIL.

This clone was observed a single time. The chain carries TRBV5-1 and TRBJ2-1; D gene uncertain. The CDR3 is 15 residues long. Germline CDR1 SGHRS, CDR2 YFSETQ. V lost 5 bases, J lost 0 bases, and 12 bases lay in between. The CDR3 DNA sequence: TGCGCCAGCAGGGTATCCGAGTACTCCTACAATGAGCAGTTCTTC. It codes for CASRVSEYSYNEQFF. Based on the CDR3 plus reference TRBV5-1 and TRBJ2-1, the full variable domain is KAGVTQTPRYLIKTRGQQVTLSCSPISGHRSVSWYQQTPGQGLQFLFEYFSETQRNKGNFPGRFSGRQFSNSRSEMNVSTLELGDSALYLCASRVSEYSYNEQFFGPGTRLTVL.

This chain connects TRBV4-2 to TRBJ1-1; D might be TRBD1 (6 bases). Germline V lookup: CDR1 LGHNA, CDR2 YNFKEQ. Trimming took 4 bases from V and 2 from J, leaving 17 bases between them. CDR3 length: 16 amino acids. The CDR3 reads CASSLNTRGANTEAFF. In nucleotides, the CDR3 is TGTGCCAGCAGCCTAAACACCAGGGGAGCCAACACTGAAGCTTTCTTT.

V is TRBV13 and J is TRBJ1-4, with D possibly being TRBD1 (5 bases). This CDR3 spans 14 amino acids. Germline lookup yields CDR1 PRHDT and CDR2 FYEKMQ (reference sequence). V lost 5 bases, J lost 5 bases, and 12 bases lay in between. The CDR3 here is CASSPWRGNEKLFF. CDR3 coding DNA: TGTGCCAGCAGCCCCTGGAGGGGAAATGAAAAACTGTTTTTT.

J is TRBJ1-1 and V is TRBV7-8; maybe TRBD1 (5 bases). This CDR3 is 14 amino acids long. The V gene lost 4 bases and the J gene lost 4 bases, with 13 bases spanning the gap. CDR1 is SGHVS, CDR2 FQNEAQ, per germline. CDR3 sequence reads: CASSSSGGGTEAFF. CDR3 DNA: TGTGCCAGCAGCTCGTCGGGGGGAGGCACTGAAGCTTTCTTT.

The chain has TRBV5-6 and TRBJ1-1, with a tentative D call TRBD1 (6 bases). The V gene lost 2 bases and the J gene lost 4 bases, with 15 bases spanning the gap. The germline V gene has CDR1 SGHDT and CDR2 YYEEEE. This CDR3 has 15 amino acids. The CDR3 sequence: CASSFGTPTGTEAFF. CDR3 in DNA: TGTGCCAGCAGCTTCGGGACACCTACCGGCACTGAAGCTTTCTTT.

The CDR3 is CASSVGQNPLHEQYF. CDR3 nucleotides: TGTGCCAGCAGCGTAGGACAGAACCCGCTCCACGAGCAGTACTTC. This sequence joins TRBV9 and TRBJ2-7, with D possibly TRBD1 on 5 matching bases. The germline CDR1 and CDR2 sequences are SGDLS and YYNGEE. There are 15 residues in the CDR3. The ends were cut back, 0 bases at V and 5 bases at J, with 15 bases in the middle.

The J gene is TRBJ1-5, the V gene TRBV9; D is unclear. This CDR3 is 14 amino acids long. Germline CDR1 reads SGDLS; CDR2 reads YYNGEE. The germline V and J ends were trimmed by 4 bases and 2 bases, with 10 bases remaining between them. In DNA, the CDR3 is TGTGCCAGCAGCCCACATGGGGGCAATCAGCCCCAGCATTTT. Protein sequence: CASSPHGGNQPQHF.

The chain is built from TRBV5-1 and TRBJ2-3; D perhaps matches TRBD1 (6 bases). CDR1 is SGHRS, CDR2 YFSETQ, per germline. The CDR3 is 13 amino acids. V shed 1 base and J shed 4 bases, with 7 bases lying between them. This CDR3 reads CASSLRTADTQYF. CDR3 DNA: TGCGCCAGCAGCTTGAGGACAGCAGATACGCAGTATTTT.

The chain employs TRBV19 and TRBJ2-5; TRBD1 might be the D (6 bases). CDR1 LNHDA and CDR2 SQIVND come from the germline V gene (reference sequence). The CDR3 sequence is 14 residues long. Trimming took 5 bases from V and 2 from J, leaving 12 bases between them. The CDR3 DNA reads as TGTGCCAGTAGTCTCGACAGGCGACAAGAGACCCAGTACTTC. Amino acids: CASSLDRRQETQYF. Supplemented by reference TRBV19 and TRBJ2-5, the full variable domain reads DGGITQSPKYLFRKEGQNVTLSCEQNLNHDAMYWYRQDPGQGLRLIYYSQIVNDFQKGDIAEGYSVSREKKESFPLTVTSAQKNPTAFYLCASSLDRRQETQYFGPGTRLLVL.

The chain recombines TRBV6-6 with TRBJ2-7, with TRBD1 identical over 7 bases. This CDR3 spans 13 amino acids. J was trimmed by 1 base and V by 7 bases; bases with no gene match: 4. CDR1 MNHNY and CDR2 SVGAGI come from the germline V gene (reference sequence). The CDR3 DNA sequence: TGTGCCAGCAACAGACAGGGATCCTACGAGCAGTACTTC. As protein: CASNRQGSYEQYF.